A single sample is the source of the 6 T cell receptor beta chains below, sequenced in a study of T cell responses to AZD1222 COVID-19 vaccine. TCRdb keeps only in-frame clones here, not all; method: immunoSEQ multiplex PCR. The repertoire has 150,000 or so clones, around 90% of them found once; the top ten carry 1.4%. The material was peripheral blood, obtained on day 0 of AZD1222 vaccination. The receptors originated from an adult in good health.

This chain uses TRBV9 with TRBJ1-1; 8 bases fit TRBD1. The germline V gene has CDR1 SGDLS and CDR2 YYNGEE. The CDR3 consists of 14 residues. Trimming removed 4 bases from V and 5 bases from J; junction bases left unmatched: 7. CDR3 in DNA: TGTGCCAGCAGCAGAGCGACAGGGGTGACTGAAGCTTTCTTT. It yields the protein CASSRATGVTEAFF. The variable domain in full, completed from reference TRBV9 and TRBJ1-1, reads DSGVTQTPKHLITATGQRVTLRCSPRSGDLSVYWYQQSLDQGLQFLIQYYNGEERAKGNILERFSAQQFPDLHSELNLSSLELGDSALYFCASSRATGVTEAFFGQGTRLTVV.

The rearrangement links TRBV1 to TRBJ2-3. TRBV1 is tagged as a pseudogene. The CDR3 runs to 15 residues. The CDR3 here is CTSSQVYDGTDTQYF. CDR3 nucleotides: TGCACCAGCAGCCAAGTATACGACGGCACAGATACGCAGTATTTT.

This clone was detected a few times. The chain has TRBV6-5 and TRBJ1-1; 7 bases agree with TRBD1. This CDR3 spans 13 amino acids. V lost 4 bases, J lost 5 bases, and 4 bases stayed unmatched. Germline V gene lookup returns CDR1 MNHEY and CDR2 SVGAGI. The CDR3 region is CASSSRGATEAFF. The DNA of the CDR3 is TGTGCCAGCAGTTCCAGGGGGGCGACTGAAGCTTTCTTT.

The chain is built from TRBV6-2 or TRBV6-3 and TRBJ1-1; weak D call: TRBD1 (5 bases). Germline V CDR1 and CDR2: MNHEY, SVGEGT. The CDR3 has 13 residues. V lost 5 bases, J lost 1 base, and 8 bases lay in between. This CDR3 reads CASSQGENTEAFF. In nucleotides, the CDR3 is TGTGCCAGCAGTCAGGGAGAGAACACTGAAGCTTTCTTT.

This chain connects TRBV27 to TRBJ1-1; 7 nucleotides line up with TRBD1. Germline V gives CDR1 MNHEY, CDR2 SMNVEV (reference sequence). Trimming removed 3 bases from V and 3 bases from J; junction bases left unmatched: 10. The CDR3 runs 16 residues. This CDR3 reads CASSLRTGLTDTEAFF. In DNA, the CDR3 is TGTGCCAGCAGTTTGCGGACAGGACTGACCGACACTGAAGCTTTCTTT.

The J gene is TRBJ2-5, the V gene TRBV9; the match to TRBD1 covers 8 bases. Germline V gene data show CDR1 as SGDLS and CDR2 as YYNGEE. The CDR3 spans 18 residues. Trimming cost V 3 bases and J 7 bases; bases outside gene matches: 20. Written as DNA, the CDR3 is TGTGCCAGCAGCGCCGATCATACCGGGACAGGTTTGGGGGGGACCCAGTACTTC. Its protein product is CASSADHTGTGLGGTQYF.